This passage covers 31 T cell receptor beta chains from one sample sequenced in a study of regulatory T cells in long-lasting Graves disease. In building TCR beta libraries, iRepertoire HTBI primers were used together with Arm-PCR of CDR3 regions. In TCRdb, the multiplex PCR reads were re-called with MiXCR into one record per CDR3 protein. The sample contains 400,000 to 550,000 distinct CDR3 sequences, about a sixth of which appear only once. Time point defined: newly diagnosed GD, antithyroid drugs for less than 3 months. Isolated PBMC RNA provided the starting material for the TCR library. The same data also went into a second study, on T cells in Graves' hyperthyroidism and ophthalmopathy.

Sequenced material: peripheral blood mononuclear cells (PBMCs), taken at new diagnosis, from a patient treated with antithyroid drugs. The origin of the receptors is a woman aged 30 to 39 with Graves disease.

This clonotype was detected many times. The chain carries TRBV10-1 and TRBJ2-1, with TRBD1 as a possible D gene (6 bases). Germline V gene data show CDR1 as WNHNN and CDR2 as SYGVQD (reference sequence). This CDR3 region has 15 residues. The V gene lost 4 bases and the J gene lost 7 bases, with 17 bases spanning the gap. The DNA for the CDR3 is TGCGCCAGCAGTGGGGGACATCAGGGTTGGAATGAGCAGTTCTTC. Its protein product is CASSGGHQGWNEQFF.

This clonotype was recorded many times. V usage is TRBV13 and J usage is TRBJ1-3; maybe TRBD1 (6 bases). Trimming took 0 bases from V and 0 from J, leaving 15 bases between them. This CDR3 is built from 18 residues. Germline loops: CDR1 PRHDT, CDR2 FYEKMQ (reference sequence). DNA of the CDR3: TGTGCCAGCAGCTTAGGCCTAATGGGGGGCTACTCTGGAAACACCATATATTTT. Amino acids: CASSLGLMGGYSGNTIYF.

This clonotype was recorded at least ten times. The J gene is TRBJ2-1, the V gene TRBV6-1; 7 bases agree with TRBD2. CDR3 length: 16 residues. Per germline, CDR1 MNHNS and CDR2 SASEGT. V lost 6 bases and J lost 6; bases outside the gene matches: 14. CDR3 residues: CASRAVSGRAGNEQFF. CDR3 sequence (DNA): TGTGCCAGCAGGGCTGTATCGGGGAGGGCCGGCAATGAGCAGTTCTTC.

This clonotype showed up just a few times. V gene TRBV5-6 combines with J gene TRBJ1-1; D is ambiguous. The V end lost 2 bases, the J end lost 3 bases, and 8 bases lay between the germline ends. This CDR3 spans 13 amino acids. Germline V gene lookup returns CDR1 SGHDT and CDR2 YYEEEE. The CDR3 DNA reads TGTGCCAGCAGCTTCCGGGCTTACACTGAAGCTTTCTTT. Protein product: CASSFRAYTEAFF.

This clonotype was observed at least ten times. This sequence joins TRBV7-2 and TRBJ2-7; the D is unclear. Germline lookup yields CDR1 SGHTA and CDR2 FQGNSA. This CDR3 has 12 amino acids. V shed 8 bases and J shed 3 bases, with 11 bases lying between them. CDR3 region: CASGFSVYEQYF. As DNA, the CDR3 is TGTGCCAGCGGTTTCTCTGTCTACGAGCAGTACTTC.

This clonotype was counted many times. The chain recombines TRBV27 with TRBJ1-2; 7 bases agree with TRBD1. CDR1 MNHEY and CDR2 SMNVEV come from the germline V gene (reference sequence). V lost 8 bases, J lost 7 bases, and 13 bases stayed unmatched. The CDR3 loop spans 14 amino acids. As DNA, the CDR3 is TGTGCCAGCCGGGGCGGAGGGGGCCCAGGTGGCTACACCTTC. It encodes CASRGGGGPGGYTF.

This clonotype was seen only once. V is TRBV18 and J is TRBJ1-1, with 10 bases aligning to TRBD1. The germline V gene has CDR1 KGHSH and CDR2 LQKENI. V gave up 3 bases and J gave up 7 bases; unmatched junction bases: 5. CDR3 length: 14 amino acids. The DNA for the CDR3 is TGTGCCAGCTCACCCAGACAGGGGGCCGATGAAGCTTTCTTT. Its translation: CASSPRQGADEAFF. Full variable domain (rest looked up from reference TRBV18 and TRBJ1-1): NAGVMQNPRHLVRRRGQEARLRCSPMKGHSHVYWYRQLPEEGLKFMVYLQKENIIDESGMPKERFSAEFPKEGPSILRIQQVVRGDSAAYFCASSPRQGADEAFFGQGTRLTVV.

The chain has TRBV5-5 and TRBJ2-1, with a weak D call TRBD2 (6 bases). CDR1 is SGHKS, CDR2 YYEKEE, per germline (reference sequence). V was clipped by 5 bases and J by 0 bases, with 12 bases between them. CDR3 length equals 15 residues. CDR3 bases: TGTGCCAGCAGATCCGACGGGAGCTCCTACAATGAGCAGTTCTTC. Encoded protein: CASRSDGSSYNEQFF.

This chain joins TRBV3-1 and TRBJ2-1, with D tentatively TRBD2 (6 bases). Trimming took 2 bases from V and 10 from J, leaving 12 bases between them. There are 13 residues in the CDR3. Germline V gene data show CDR1 as LGHDT and CDR2 as YNNKEL (reference sequence). CDR3 nucleotides: TGTGCCAGCAGCCAATGGAGGGGCGAAGAGCAGTTCTTC. This gives the protein CASSQWRGEEQFF.

The CDR3 sequence is CASSPYGTGGLGLYNEQFF. The CDR3 coding sequence is TGTGCCAGCAGCCCCTACGGGACAGGGGGTTTGGGGCTCTACAATGAGCAGTTCTTC. The V gene is TRBV9, the J gene TRBJ2-1, with 11 bases that match TRBD1. V trimming: 4 bases; J trimming: 3 bases; junction bases outside the gene matches: 15. The germline gives CDR1 SGDLS, CDR2 YYNGEE. CDR3 length equals 19 residues.

This clonotype showed up many times. The J gene is TRBJ2-1, the V gene TRBV30, with 11 nucleotides matching TRBD2. With 5 bases clipped from V and 4 bases from J, the junction kept 4 bases outside the gene matches. The length of the CDR3 is 14 residues. CDR1 is GTSNPN, CDR2 SVGIG, per germline (reference sequence). CDR3 loop: CAWAGTSGYNEQFF. In DNA form, the CDR3 reads TGTGCCTGGGCCGGGACTAGCGGATACAATGAGCAGTTCTTC.

This clonotype came up many times. The genes are TRBV20-1 and TRBJ1-2; the D gene is possibly TRBD1 (6 bases). This CDR3 contains 13 residues. Per the germline V gene, CDR1 is DFQATT and CDR2 is SNEGSKA (reference sequence). Deletions cut 4 bases from V and 3 bases from J, with 12 bases between. CDR3 sequence (DNA): TGCAGTGCTACCAACAGGGCGCACTATGGCTACACCTTC. Translating gives CSATNRAHYGYTF.

The table lists this clonotype with a few counts. The junction departs from the called germline gene at one end, perhaps through a read error. This sequence joins TRBV2 and TRBJ1-3; the D is unclear. Germline V gene lookup returns CDR1 SNHLY and CDR2 FYNNEI. The CDR3 is made up of 10 amino acids. The CDR3 DNA sequence: TGTGCCAGCAAAGGAACCACCATATATTTT. This sequence encodes CASKGTTIYF. The variable domain in full, completed from reference TRBV2 and TRBJ1-3, reads EPEVTQTPSHQVTQMGQEVILRCVPISNHLYFYWYRQILGQKVEFLVSFYNNEISEKSEIFDDQFSVERPDGSNFTLKIRSTKLEDSAMYFCASKGTTIYFGEGSWLTVV.

This clonotype was counted a single time. The V and J genes are TRBV24-1 and TRBJ2-1; 7 nucleotides agree with TRBD2. With V trimmed by 5 bases and J by 3 bases, 12 bases remained unmatched. This CDR3 comprises 17 residues. Per germline, CDR1 KGHDR and CDR2 SFDVKD. CDR3 residues: CATSGPGPSGGYNEQFF. In nucleotides, the CDR3 is TGTGCCACCAGTGGCCCGGGACCTAGCGGAGGCTACAATGAGCAGTTCTTC.

As regards this clonotype: This may be a read error: a much more frequent sequence differs by one nucleotide. This chain joins TRBV30 and TRBJ2-2, with D perhaps given as TRBD1 or TRBD2 (6 bases each). Germline assignment: CDR1 GTSNPN and CDR2 SVGIG (reference sequence). The CDR3 sequence is 16 residues long. As DNA, the CDR3 is TGTGCCCGGGGCCGGGGCAGGGGCGGGAACACCGTGGAGCTGTTTTTT. Protein: CARGRGRGGNTVELFF.

Comment on this clonotype: At one end, the junction sequence differs from germline, possibly due to a read error. This chain uses TRBV20-1 with TRBJ1-4, with D tentatively TRBD1 (6 bases). The CDR3 is made up of 14 amino acids. The V gene's germline CDR1 is DFQATT and CDR2 SNEGSKA (reference sequence). The CDR3 DNA follows: TGCAGTGCTCCCCCCGGGGGCACTAATGAAAAACTGTCTTTT. Amino acids: CSAPPGGTNEKLSF.

This chain connects TRBV19 to TRBJ2-5; D remains unclear. Per germline, CDR1 LNHDA and CDR2 SQIVND (reference sequence). The CDR3 is made up of 16 amino acids. Trimming pared 6 bases from V and 5 bases from J, leaving 22 bases between. CDR3 in amino acids: CASSTQAFSPRETQYF. For the CDR3, the DNA is TGTGCCAGTAGCACACAAGCTTTTTCGCCTAGGGAGACCCAGTACTTC. Drawing the rest from reference TRBV19 and TRBJ2-5, the complete variable domain is DGGITQSPKYLFRKEGQNVTLSCEQNLNHDAMYWYRQDPGQGLRLIYYSQIVNDFQKGDIAEGYSVSREKKESFPLTVTSAQKNPTAFYLCASSTQAFSPRETQYFGPGTRLLVL.

Remarks on this clonotype: A single base separates this from a much larger clone, so it may be a read error. The rearrangement joins TRBV24-1 to TRBJ2-5; D gene uncertain. From germline, CDR1 is KGHDR and CDR2 SFDVKD. This CDR3 comprises 13 residues. The V and J ends lost 7 bases and 4 bases respectively, with 12 bases between them. The CDR3 DNA reads as TGTGCCACCAGCCGTCTAAGGCGAGAGACCCAGTACTTC. This encodes CATSRLRRETQYF.

This clonotype was counted ten times or more. This chain links TRBV27 with TRBJ2-5, with a possible D match to TRBD2 (6 bases). Germline CDR1 MNHEY, CDR2 SMNVEV (reference sequence). Between the trimmed V and J ends, which lost 6 bases and 2 bases, there was a span of 19 bases. The CDR3 has 16 residues. The CDR3 region is CASSPEGWRAQETQYF. The CDR3 DNA follows: TGTGCCAGCAGCCCAGAGGGATGGAGGGCTCAAGAGACCCAGTACTTC.

About this clonotype itself: The junction departs from germline at one end; a sequencing error may be responsible. This chain connects TRBV27 to TRBJ2-5; TRBD2 is a possible D gene (5 bases). This CDR3 spans 14 amino acids. Germline V lookup: CDR1 MNHEY, CDR2 SMNVEV (reference sequence). CDR3 DNA sequence: TGTGCTAGCAGTGCCCTCCGAGGGTTGGAGGCCCAGTACTTC. Residues: CASSALRGLEAQYF.

This clonotype was picked up a small number of times. The chain is built from TRBV7-6 and TRBJ2-1; 13 bases line up with TRBD2. The V gene end was trimmed by 6 bases and the J gene end by 8 bases; junction bases not matched to a gene: 7. The CDR3 loop spans 15 amino acids. Germline CDR1 is SGHVS and CDR2 is FNYEAQ. DNA of the CDR3: TGTGCCAGCAGTCAACTAGCGGGAGGGCCGGATGAGCAGTTCTTC. It translates to CASSQLAGGPDEQFF.

V gene TRBV11-1 combines with J gene TRBJ1-1, with TRBD1 matching 8 bases. The CDR3 has 15 residues. Unmatched junction bases numbered 5, after V lost 5 bases and J lost 0 bases. The V gene's germline CDR1 is SGHAT and CDR2 FQDESV (reference sequence). The CDR3 DNA follows: TGTGCCAGCAGCACAAACAGGGGGATGAACACTGAAGCTTTCTTT. This translates into CASSTNRGMNTEAFF.

This clonotype has only a few counts. CDR3 DNA sequence: TGTGCCAGCAGTTATAAGGGGGATGGGGCCAACGTCCTGACTTTC. Its protein is CASSYKGDGANVLTF. The V and J genes are TRBV6-5 and TRBJ2-6, with D perhaps TRBD1 (6 bases). The CDR3 is 15 amino acids. The ends were cut back, 3 bases at V and 3 bases at J, with 9 bases in the middle. Per germline, CDR1 MNHEY and CDR2 SVGAGI.

This clonotype has ten or more counts. This sequence joins TRBV7-2 and TRBJ2-6, with 12 bases lining up with TRBD1. CDR3 length: 20 amino acids. The germline CDR1 and CDR2 sequences are SGHTA and FQGNSA. Trimming took 1 base from V and 2 from J; bases not matched to a gene: 9. Written as DNA, the CDR3 is TGTGCCAGCAGCTTAGTAAAGGGGACAGGGGGCTCGACTGGGGCCAACGTCCTGACTTTC. Its protein product is CASSLVKGTGGSTGANVLTF.

This clonotype was recorded at least ten times. The chain carries TRBV11-2 and TRBJ1-2; D remains ambiguous. Trimming shortened V by 1 base and J by 1 base, and 7 bases separated the two germline ends. This CDR3 is 14 amino acids long. The germline gives CDR1 SGHAT, CDR2 FQNNGV. For the CDR3, the DNA is TGTGCCAGCAGCTTAGCAGGCATTAACTATGGCTACACCTTC. It is translated as CASSLAGINYGYTF.

This clonotype has a count of ten or more. The chain joins TRBV3-1 to TRBJ1-1; D unresolved. V was pared by 7 bases and J by 0 bases, with 9 bases between. Germline V gives CDR1 LGHDT, CDR2 YNNKEL (reference sequence). CDR3 length: 13 amino acids. DNA for the CDR3: TGTGCCAGCACCCGGAACCTGAACACTGAAGCTTTCTTT. The encoded protein is CASTRNLNTEAFF.

This chain links TRBV5-6 with TRBJ2-2; 12 bases map to TRBD2. This CDR3 has 14 amino acids. After removal of 3 bases from V and 8 bases from J, the junction contained 2 bases not matched to a gene. The germline CDR1 and CDR2 sequences are SGHDT and YYEEEE. The DNA for the CDR3 is TGTGCCAGCAGCTCGACTAGCGGGAGAGGGGAGCTGTTTTTT. This codes for CASSSTSGRGELFF.

This clonotype was counted ten times or more. The CDR3 DNA sequence: TGTGCCAGCACCGACGGGGGGAGCGGGAGGGGCCCCTACAATGAGCAGTTCTTC. Amino acid sequence: CASTDGGSGRGPYNEQFF. V usage is TRBV6-2 or TRBV6-3 and J usage is TRBJ2-1; 10 bases align to TRBD2. CDR1 and CDR2 (germline): MNHEY, SVGEGT. This CDR3 has 18 residues. Unmatched junction bases numbered 14, after V lost 7 bases and J lost 2 bases.

This clonotype was seen repeatedly, ten times or more. The rearrangement joins TRBV6-1 to TRBJ2-7; D unresolved. Germline V CDR1 and CDR2: MNHNS, SASEGT. The CDR3 extends over 11 amino acids. V was cut by 11 bases and J by 4 bases, with 12 bases left in between. CDR3 sequence (DNA): TGTGCCGGGGTAATAGGATACGAGCAGTACTTC. Protein product: CAGVIGYEQYF.

This clonotype was recorded a few times. CDR3 sequence (DNA): TGTGCCACCAGTGAAGGGCACGACAGGGTATCTCCTGGAAACACCATATATTTT. As protein: CATSEGHDRVSPGNTIYF. The chain recombines TRBV24-1 with TRBJ1-3; 7 nucleotides align to TRBD1. Per the germline V gene, CDR1 is KGHDR and CDR2 is SFDVKD. The length of the CDR3 is 18 residues. V lost 4 bases, J lost 2 bases, and 13 bases stayed unmatched.

This clonotype was picked up many times. The J gene is TRBJ1-2, the V gene TRBV7-2, with D hard to call. The CDR3 is 13 amino acids. Germline V gene data show CDR1 as SGHTA and CDR2 as FQGNSA. V was pared by 1 base and J by 5 bases, with 8 bases between. CDR3 region: CASSLEAEYGYTF. The CDR3 DNA is TGTGCCAGCAGCTTAGAAGCAGAATATGGCTACACCTTC.